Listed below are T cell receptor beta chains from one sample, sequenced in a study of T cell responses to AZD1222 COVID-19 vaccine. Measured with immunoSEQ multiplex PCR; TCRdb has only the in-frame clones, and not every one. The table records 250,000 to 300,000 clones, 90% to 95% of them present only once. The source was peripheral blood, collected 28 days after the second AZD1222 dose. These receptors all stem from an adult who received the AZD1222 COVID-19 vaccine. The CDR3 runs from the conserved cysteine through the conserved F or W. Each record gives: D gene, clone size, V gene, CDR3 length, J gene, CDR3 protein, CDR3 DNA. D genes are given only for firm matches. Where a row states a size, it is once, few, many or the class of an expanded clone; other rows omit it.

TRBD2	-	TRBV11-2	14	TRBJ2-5	CASSAIAGGETQYF	TGTGCCAGCAGCGCTATAGCGGGGGGGGAGACCCAGTACTTC
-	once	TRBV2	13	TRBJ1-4	CASTWGNRGNLFF	TGTGCCAGCACTTGGGGAAACCGGGGAAACTTGTTTTTT
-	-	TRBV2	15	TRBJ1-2	CASTQRQVANYGYTF	TGTGCCAGCACTCAGCGGCAAGTAGCTAACTATGGCTACACCTTC
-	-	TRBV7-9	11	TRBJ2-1	CASSQSDEQFF	TGTGCCAGCAGCCAAAGTGATGAGCAGTTCTTC
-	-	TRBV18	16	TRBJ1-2	CASSPSLGPGAFGYTF	TGTGCCAGCTCACCCTCGTTAGGTCCGGGGGCCTTTGGCTACACCTTC
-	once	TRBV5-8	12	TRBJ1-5	CASSSTAQPQHF	TGTGCCAGCAGCTCCACAGCCCAGCCCCAGCATTTT
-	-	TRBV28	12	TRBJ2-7	CASSLYGYEQYF	TGTGCCAGCAGTTTATATGGTTACGAGCAGTACTTC
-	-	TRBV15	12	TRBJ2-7	CATPGLTYEQYF	TGTGCCACCCCGGGACTTACGTACGAGCAGTACTTC
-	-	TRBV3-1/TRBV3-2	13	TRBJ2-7	CASSHFISYEQYF	TGTGCCAGCAGCCACTTCATAAGCTACGAGCAGTACTTC
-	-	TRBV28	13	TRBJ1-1	CASSSTLSTEAFF	TGTGCCAGCAGTTCCACATTGAGCACTGAAGCTTTCTTT
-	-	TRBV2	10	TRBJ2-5	CASSEKTQYF	TGTGCCAGCAGTGAAAAGACCCAGTACTTC
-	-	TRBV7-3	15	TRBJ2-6	CASSYQGSGANVLTF	TGTGCCAGCAGCTACCAGGGTAGTGGGGCCAACGTCCTGACTTTC
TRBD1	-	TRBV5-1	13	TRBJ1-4	CASSLTRGEKLFF	TGCGCCAGCAGCTTGACCAGGGGGGAAAAACTGTTTTTT
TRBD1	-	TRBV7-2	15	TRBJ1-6	CASSLATGGDSPLHF	TGTGCCAGCAGCTTAGCGACAGGGGGGGATTCACCCCTCCACTTT
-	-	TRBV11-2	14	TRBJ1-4	CASSLDPINEKLFF	TGTGCCAGCAGCTTAGATCCGATTAATGAAAAACTGTTTTTT
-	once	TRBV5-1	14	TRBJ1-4	CASSLGPTNEKLFF	TGCGCCAGCAGCTTGGGGCCAACTAATGAAAAACTGTTTTTT
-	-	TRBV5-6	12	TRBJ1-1	CASSLQGTEAFF	TGTGCCAGCAGCTTACAGGGCACTGAAGCTTTCTTT
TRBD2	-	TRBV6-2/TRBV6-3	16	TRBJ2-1	CASSYASGRFSNEQFF	TGTGCCAGCAGTTACGCGAGCGGGAGATTTTCAAATGAGCAGTTCTTC
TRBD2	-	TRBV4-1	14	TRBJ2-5	CASSVGGASETQYF	TGCGCCAGCAGCGTCGGGGGGGCCTCGGAGACCCAGTACTTC
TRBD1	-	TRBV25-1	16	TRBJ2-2	CASSVTGARVSGELFF	TGTGCCAGCAGTGTCACAGGGGCCCGGGTATCCGGGGAGCTGTTTTTT
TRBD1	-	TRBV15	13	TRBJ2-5	CATRDRGQETQYF	TGTGCCACCAGGGACAGGGGCCAAGAGACCCAGTACTTC
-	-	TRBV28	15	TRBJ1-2	CASSLGGGRFYGYTF	TGTGCCAGCAGTTTGGGGGGGGGCCGCTTCTATGGCTACACCTTC
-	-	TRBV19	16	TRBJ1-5	CASSQPHRDSNQPQHF	TGTGCCAGTAGTCAACCTCACAGGGACAGCAATCAGCCCCAGCATTTT
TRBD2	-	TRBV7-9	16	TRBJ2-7	CASSLPRLAEGYEQYF	TGTGCCAGCAGCTTACCCAGACTAGCAGAGGGATACGAGCAGTACTTC
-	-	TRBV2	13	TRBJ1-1	CASSGQPNTEAFF	TGTGCCAGCAGTGGTCAGCCAAACACTGAAGCTTTCTTT
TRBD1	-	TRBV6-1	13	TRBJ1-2	CASSETGRRGYTF	TGTGCCAGCAGTGAGACAGGGAGAAGAGGCTACACCTTC
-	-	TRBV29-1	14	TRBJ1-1	CSVEVRGGNTEAFF	TGCAGCGTTGAAGTCCGGGGAGGGAACACTGAAGCTTTCTTT
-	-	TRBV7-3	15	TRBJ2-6	CASSLKGPGANVLTF	TGTGCCAGCAGCTTAAAAGGGCCAGGGGCCAACGTCCTGACTTTC
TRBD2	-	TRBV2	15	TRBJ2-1	CASKLAGGTYNEQFF	TGTGCCAGTAAGCTAGCGGGAGGTACCTACAATGAGCAGTTCTTC
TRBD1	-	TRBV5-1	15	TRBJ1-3	CASTPQGAGGNTIYF	TGCGCCAGCACCCCCCAGGGGGCAGGAGGAAACACCATATATTTT
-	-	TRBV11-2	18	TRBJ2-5	CASSLGVGAPTFQETQYF	TGTGCCAGCAGCTTAGGGGTGGGGGCCCCAACCTTTCAAGAGACCCAGTACTTC
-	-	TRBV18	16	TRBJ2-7	CASSPLGGRGGYEQYF	TGTGCCAGCTCACCACTCGGGGGGCGCGGAGGCTACGAGCAGTACTTC
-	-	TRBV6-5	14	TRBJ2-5	CASSYDGPRETQYF	TGTGCCAGCAGTTACGATGGGCCTCGGGAGACCCAGTACTTC
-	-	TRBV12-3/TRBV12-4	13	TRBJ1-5	CASSYREGQPQHF	TGTGCCAGCAGTTACAGGGAGGGTCAGCCCCAGCATTTT
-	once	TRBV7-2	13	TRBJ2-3	CASSLSGSDTQYF	TGTGCCAGCAGCTTGTCTGGGTCAGATACGCAGTATTTT
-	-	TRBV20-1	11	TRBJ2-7	CSAMGVREQYF	TGCAGTGCTATGGGAGTGAGGGAGCAGTACTTC
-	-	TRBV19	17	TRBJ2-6	CASSLRGALSGANVLTF	TGTGCCAGTAGTCTCAGGGGGGCGCTTTCTGGGGCCAACGTCCTGACTTTC
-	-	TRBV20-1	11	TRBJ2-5	CSARTEETQYF	TGCAGTGCCAGGACAGAAGAGACCCAGTACTTC
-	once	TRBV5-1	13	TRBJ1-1	CASSFIFMTEAFF	TGCGCCAGCAGCTTCATTTTTATGACTGAAGCTTTCTTT
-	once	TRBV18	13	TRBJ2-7	CASSPTEVGEQYF	TGTGCCAGCTCACCTACAGAGGTGGGAGAGCAGTACTTC
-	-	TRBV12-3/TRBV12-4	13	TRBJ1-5	CASSFQSNQPQHF	TGTGCCAGCAGTTTTCAAAGCAATCAGCCCCAGCATTTT
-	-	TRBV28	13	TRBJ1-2	CASSLGGAHGYTF	TGTGCCAGCAGTTTGGGGGGCGCCCATGGCTACACCTTC
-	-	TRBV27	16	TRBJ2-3	CASSLGGLPPGDTQYF	TGTGCCAGCAGTTTAGGTGGCTTACCCCCGGGAGATACGCAGTATTTT
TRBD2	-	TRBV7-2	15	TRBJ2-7	CASSTRLAPYYEQYF	TGTGCCAGCAGCACCCGACTAGCACCTTACTACGAGCAGTACTTC
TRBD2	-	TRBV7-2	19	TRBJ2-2	CASSLSKLADYPNTGELFF	TGTGCCAGCAGCTTATCCAAACTAGCGGATTATCCGAACACCGGGGAGCTGTTTTTT
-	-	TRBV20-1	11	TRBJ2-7	CSATRTVEQYF	TGCAGTGCTACAAGGACCGTCGAGCAGTACTTC
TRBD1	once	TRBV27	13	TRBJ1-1	CASSSTGETEAFF	TGTGCCAGCAGTTCCACAGGGGAAACTGAAGCTTTCTTT
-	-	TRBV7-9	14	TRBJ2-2	CASSNNRDVGELFF	TGTGCCAGCAGCAATAACCGGGATGTCGGGGAGCTGTTTTTT